Following are 32 T cell receptor beta chains from one sample sequenced in a study of technical replicates of blood from a handful of donors (dated by TCRdb to 2015 to 2018). To prepare the library, the immunoSEQ multiplex PCR assay was applied. TCRdb provides this immuneACCESS table in a form limited to in-frame rearrangements. Some clones are lacking; in checked studies, under half of them reflect an unresolved V gene, and why the rest are absent is not known. This sample holds about 44,000 clones; around 96% were observed only once. The top ten clonotypes cover 0.35% to 0.45% of the sample. The sequenced sample was T cells isolated from PBMCs. These receptor sequences come from a human donor in good health.

The CDR3: CAISESGDTDGYTF. CDR3 sequence (DNA): TGTGCCATCAGTGAGTCGGGAGACACCGATGGCTACACCTTC. The chain recombines TRBV10-3 with TRBJ1-2; D unclear. V was trimmed by 0 bases and J by 6 bases, leaving 11 bases between them. The germline V gene has CDR1 ENHRY and CDR2 SYGVKD. CDR3 size: 14 residues.

The gene calls are TRBV29-1 and TRBJ2-2, with a tentative D call TRBD1 (7 bases). Trimming stripped 6 bases from V and 6 bases from J, with 14 bases between. This CDR3 has 13 residues. Per the germline V gene, CDR1 is SQVTM and CDR2 is ANQGSEA. CDR3 amino acids: CSVRGQRAGELFF. CDR3 coding DNA: TGCAGCGTCAGGGGACAGCGGGCCGGGGAGCTGTTTTTT.

V gene TRBV11-2 combines with J gene TRBJ1-1, with D possibly matching TRBD1 (5 bases). Germline values: CDR1 SGHAT, CDR2 FQNNGV. Trimming removed 4 bases at V and 4 bases at J, with 19 bases between. The CDR3 consists of 16 residues. The CDR3 DNA reads as TGTGCCAGCAGCTGGGACGCGGGGAGCGGGGGCACTGAAGCTTTCTTT. Amino acids: CASSWDAGSGGTEAFF.

This clone was picked up one time. V gene TRBV6-1 combines with J gene TRBJ2-1, with TRBD2 identical over 7 bases. After removal of 4 bases from V and 3 bases from J, the junction contained 6 bases not matched to a gene. This CDR3 comprises 15 residues. Germline assignment: CDR1 MNHNS and CDR2 SASEGT. Here the CDR3 DNA reads TGTGCCAGCAGTGGTTCTCTAGCGGACTACAATGAGCAGTTCTTC. Protein: CASSGSLADYNEQFF.

This clone occurred once. This chain links TRBV5-6 with TRBJ2-5, with 16 bases identical to TRBD2. This CDR3 is 18 amino acids long. Trimming took 4 bases from V and 4 from J; bases not matched to a gene: 10. Germline V gene sequence: CDR1 SGHDT, CDR2 YYEEEE. As DNA, the CDR3 is TGTGCCAGCAGCGCCCGGGGACTAGCGGGAGGGCGAGGAGAGACCCAGTACTTC. It codes for CASSARGLAGGRGETQYF.

The CDR3 is CASSLWKGIIVPGELFF. CDR3 sequence (DNA): TGTGCCAGCAGCTTATGGAAGGGGATCATAGTTCCCGGGGAGCTGTTTTTT. V and J are TRBV13 and TRBJ2-2, with D possibly matching TRBD1 (5 bases). The CDR3 has 17 residues. CDR1 PRHDT and CDR2 FYEKMQ come from the germline V gene (reference sequence). V shed 2 bases and J shed 6 bases, with 19 bases lying between them. Full variable domain (missing parts from reference TRBV13 and TRBJ2-2): AAGVIQSPRHLIKEKRETATLKCYPIPRHDTVYWYQQGPGQDPQFLISFYEKMQSDKGSIPDRFSAQQFSDYHSELNMSSLELGDSALYFCASSLWKGIIVPGELFFGEGSRLTVL.

The chain carries TRBV9 and TRBJ2-7; 7 bases map to TRBD1. Looked up from germline, CDR1 is SGDLS and CDR2 is YYNGEE. The V and J ends lost 5 bases and 3 bases, in that order; junction bases with no gene match: 8. The CDR3 sequence is 14 residues long. The chain's CDR3 is CASSKGTDVYEQYF. In DNA form, the CDR3 reads TGTGCCAGCAGTAAGGGGACAGACGTCTACGAGCAGTACTTC.

The chain links TRBV6-1 to TRBJ1-3; D uncertain. V lost 4 bases to trimming and J lost 4 bases, with 5 bases between them. CDR3 length: 12 amino acids. Germline CDR1 MNHNS, CDR2 SASEGT. The CDR3 loop is CASSGRGNTIYF. The CDR3 DNA reads TGTGCCAGCAGTGGCAGGGGAAACACCATATATTTT.

V is TRBV29-1 and J is TRBJ1-3; the D gene is possibly TRBD1 (5 bases). The germline gives CDR1 SQVTM, CDR2 ANQGSEA. This CDR3 contains 13 residues. V was trimmed by 2 bases and J by 2 bases, leaving 7 bases between them. CDR3 protein: CSVEQGAGNTIYF. Written as DNA, the CDR3 is TGCAGCGTTGAACAGGGCGCTGGAAACACCATATATTTT.

The chain uses TRBV4-3 and TRBJ2-1; 7 nucleotides align to TRBD2. Looked up from germline, CDR1 is LGHNA and CDR2 is YSLEER. V trimming: 4 bases; J trimming: 6 bases; junction bases outside the gene matches: 9. The CDR3 consists of 15 residues. As DNA, the CDR3 is TGCGCCAGCAGCCTAAAAGGACTAGGTAGCAATGAGCAGTTCTTC. It specifies CASSLKGLGSNEQFF.

This clone is a singleton in its sample. V gene TRBV30 combines with J gene TRBJ2-2; possible D gene TRBD2, 5 bases. The V end lost 3 bases, the J end lost 7 bases, and 15 bases lay between the germline ends. The CDR3 has 14 residues. Germline V gene sequence: CDR1 GTSNPN, CDR2 SVGIG (reference sequence). This chain's CDR3 is CAWRLPGKGGELFF. Written as DNA, the CDR3 is TGTGCCTGGAGGCTGCCGGGGAAGGGCGGGGAGCTGTTTTTT.

The J gene is TRBJ1-1, the V gene TRBV10-1; TRBD1 matches 8 bases. V dropped 8 bases and J dropped 3; count of bases not matched to a gene: 11. This CDR3 has 15 residues. Germline CDR1 is WNHNN and CDR2 is SYGVQD (reference sequence). As DNA, the CDR3 is TGCGCCAGCTCCCGACAGGGGAGAAAGGACACTGAAGCTTTCTTT. Its translation: CASSRQGRKDTEAFF.

DNA of the CDR3: TGTGCCAGCAGCTTAGATCGGACGGGAGAAGCTTTCTTT. Its translation: CASSLDRTGEAFF. The chain joins TRBV11-1 to TRBJ1-1, with D uncertain. CDR3 length: 13 amino acids. Germline CDR1 and CDR2: SGHAT and FQDESV (reference sequence). The V end was cut by 1 base, the J end by 8 bases, with 11 bases between.

The chain has TRBV10-3 and TRBJ2-2; 9 bases fit TRBD2. The length of the CDR3 is 16 residues. Losses at the gene ends were 3 bases for V and 6 bases for J; bases not matched to a gene: 8. Germline V gene sequence: CDR1 ENHRY, CDR2 SYGVKD. The CDR3 DNA reads as TGTGCCATCAGTGACTCGTTAGCGGGAGAGGCCGGGGAGCTGTTTTTT. Translated: CAISDSLAGEAGELFF.

The chain recombines TRBV7-2 with TRBJ2-3; TRBD2 matches 9 bases. The germline gives CDR1 SGHTA, CDR2 FQGNSA. Germline trimming cut 5 bases from V and 2 bases from J; bases unmatched to any gene: 14. The CDR3 spans 18 residues. In nucleotides, the CDR3 is TGTGCCAGCAGCCCCCAGTCTAGCGGGAATCCTCTCACAGATACGCAGTATTTT. It is translated as CASSPQSSGNPLTDTQYF.

The chain employs TRBV28 and TRBJ2-7; 9 nucleotides agree with TRBD1. In germline, CDR1 is MDHEN, CDR2 SYDVKM. J gave up 5 bases and V 6 bases, and 8 bases lay outside the gene matches. This CDR3 has 14 residues. In DNA, the CDR3 is TGTGCCAGCAGGGCGGGGACAGGGAGCCACGAGCAGTACTTC. Translation gives CASRAGTGSHEQYF.

The chain couples TRBV11-2 to TRBJ2-7; 11 nucleotides align to TRBD2. This CDR3 region has 19 residues. After removal of 5 bases from V and 6 bases from J, the junction contained 21 bases not matched to a gene. The V gene's germline CDR1 is SGHAT and CDR2 FQNNGV. Here the CDR3 reads CASSRTVTSGSPFLGEQYF. For the CDR3, the DNA is TGTGCCAGCAGCAGAACGGTCACTAGCGGGAGCCCATTCCTAGGCGAGCAGTACTTC.

The chain couples TRBV5-4 to TRBJ2-3, with D tentatively TRBD1 (6 bases). V was trimmed by 0 bases and J by 9 bases, leaving 14 bases between them. There are 14 residues in the CDR3. Per the germline V gene, CDR1 is SGHNT and CDR2 is YYREEE (reference sequence). The CDR3 coding sequence is TGTGCCAGCAGCTTGGATGGACAGCCTATGACGCAGTATTTT. Protein: CASSLDGQPMTQYF.

In its sample, this clone was seen once. V is TRBV2 and J is TRBJ1-5; no clear D gene. V lost 5 bases, J lost 7 bases, and 12 bases lay in between. This CDR3 has 13 amino acids. CDR1 is SNHLY and CDR2 is FYNNEI in the germline V gene. CDR3 sequence reads: CASSQIRVQPQHF. DNA for the CDR3: TGTGCCAGCAGTCAGATACGGGTCCAGCCCCAGCATTTT.

The rearrangement uses TRBV27 and TRBJ2-7; D perhaps matches TRBD1 (6 bases). Looked up from germline, CDR1 is MNHEY and CDR2 is SMNVEV (reference sequence). The length of the CDR3 is 15 residues. The ends were cut back, 1 base at V and 0 bases at J, with 10 bases in the middle. Here the CDR3 reads CASSLYTGSSYEQYF. CDR3 coding DNA: TGTGCCAGCAGTTTATATACAGGGAGCTCCTACGAGCAGTACTTC.

The chain combines TRBV7-8 with TRBJ1-5; 8 bases are a match to TRBD1. V dropped 5 bases and J dropped 4; count of bases not matched to a gene: 4. Germline-derived CDR1 and CDR2 are SGHVS and FQNEAQ. The CDR3 sequence is 14 residues long. Written as DNA, the CDR3 is TGTGCCAGCAGCCGTGGGACAGGAAATCAGCCCCAGCATTTT. Its protein is CASSRGTGNQPQHF.

CDR3 sequence reads: CASSPWGLAVYEQYF. CDR3 nucleotide sequence: TGTGCCAGCAGCCCGTGGGGACTAGCGGTGTACGAGCAGTACTTC. The chain combines TRBV5-6 with TRBJ2-7; 11 bases map to TRBD2. Germline lookup yields CDR1 SGHDT and CDR2 YYEEEE. This CDR3 contains 15 residues. With V trimmed by 4 bases and J by 4 bases, 7 bases remained unmatched.

The gene calls are TRBV11-2 and TRBJ1-1; TRBD1 matches at 7 bases. The CDR3 is 17 residues long. The ends lost 4 bases at V and 0 bases at J; junction bases unmatched: 11. Germline lookup yields CDR1 SGHAT and CDR2 FQNNGV. The CDR3 sequence is CASSSTGAEFMNTEAFF. For the CDR3, the DNA is TGTGCCAGCAGCTCTACAGGGGCGGAATTTATGAACACTGAAGCTTTCTTT.

The chain joins TRBV11-2 to TRBJ1-1, with 10 nucleotides matching TRBD1. CDR3 length equals 16 residues. Germline assignment: CDR1 SGHAT and CDR2 FQNNGV. V shed 5 bases, J shed 5 bases, and the junction held 11 bases outside the gene matches. CDR3: CASSQGAGTGVTEAFF. The CDR3 DNA reads TGTGCCAGCAGCCAAGGTGCCGGGACAGGGGTTACTGAAGCTTTCTTT.

The chain links TRBV2 to TRBJ2-7, with TRBD2 identical over 9 bases. Trimming took 6 bases from V and 6 from J; bases not matched to a gene: 9. This CDR3 has 14 amino acids. Germline CDR1 SNHLY, CDR2 FYNNEI. The DNA for the CDR3 is TGTGCCAGCAGATTATTAGCGGGAGCGAGCGAGCAGTACTTC. Protein sequence: CASRLLAGASEQYF.

This rearrangement joins TRBV9 to TRBJ1-5; D uncertain. Trimming removed 3 bases from V and 5 bases from J, with 12 bases in between. Germline values: CDR1 SGDLS, CDR2 YYNGEE. The CDR3 has 14 amino acids. CDR3 loop: CASSAGYGYQPQHF. CDR3 bases: TGTGCCAGCAGCGCCGGTTATGGTTATCAGCCCCAGCATTTT.

CDR3 in amino acids: CASSSPVRDEQYF. The CDR3 bases are TGTGCCAGCAGCTCACCGGTACGAGACGAGCAGTACTTC. V is TRBV7-9 and J is TRBJ2-7; D gene ambiguous. The CDR3 loop spans 13 amino acids. From germline, CDR1 is SEHNR and CDR2 FQNEAQ (reference sequence). V was shortened by 4 bases and J by 5 bases, with 12 bases between the two germline ends.

The gene calls are TRBV10-3 and TRBJ2-7, with TRBD1 matching 8 bases. J lost 5 bases, V lost 6 bases, and 6 bases had no gene match. Germline CDR1 and CDR2: ENHRY and SYGVKD. The CDR3 consists of 13 residues. The CDR3 nucleotides are TGTGCCATCAGGTCGGACAGGGAACACGAGCAGTACTTC. Its translation: CAIRSDREHEQYF.

The chain combines TRBV2 with TRBJ2-3; D gene uncertain. The CDR3 spans 10 residues. The germline gives CDR1 SNHLY, CDR2 FYNNEI. V was shortened by 7 bases and J by 5 bases, with 4 bases between the two germline ends. CDR3 sequence reads: CASMRDTQYF. The CDR3, as DNA: TGTGCCAGCATGCGAGATACGCAGTATTTT.

The V gene is TRBV29-1, the J gene TRBJ2-3; 10 positions agree with TRBD2. Looked up from germline, CDR1 is SQVTM and CDR2 is ANQGSEA. V dropped 4 bases and J dropped 0; count of bases not matched to a gene: 7. The CDR3 contains 16 residues. The CDR3 nucleotides are TGCAGCGTTGGTCGACTAGCGGGTGAAAGCACAGATACGCAGTATTTT. This translates into CSVGRLAGESTDTQYF.

V usage is TRBV23-1 and J usage is TRBJ1-1, with TRBD1 as a possible D gene (6 bases). Being an ORF, TRBV23-1 has a function that is uncertain. The ends were cut back, 6 bases at V and 4 bases at J, with 24 bases in the middle. This CDR3 region has 17 residues. The CDR3 loop reads CASRQRWWDTISTEAFF. CDR3 sequence (DNA): TGCGCCAGCAGGCAGCGATGGTGGGACACAATTTCCACTGAAGCTTTCTTT.

This clone has more than one count but fewer than ten. The J gene is TRBJ2-7, the V gene TRBV18, with a possible D match to TRBD1 (6 bases). CDR3 size: 17 residues. Per the germline V gene, CDR1 is KGHSH and CDR2 is LQKENI. Trimming removed 2 bases from V and 2 bases from J, with 19 bases in between. In DNA form, the CDR3 reads TGTGCCAGCTCACCAAGCCTATTTGACAGGAGTCCCTACGAGCAGTACTTC. Protein: CASSPSLFDRSPYEQYF.